This TCR beta chain was documented in a study of T cells after yellow fever vaccination. Study context: SMART-Seq v4 Ultra Low Input prepared the low-cell-number fractions. Findings of the study overall: Post-booster samples contained most primary-vaccination clones (around 96% CD4, approximately 88% CD8). The secondary response showed a weaker magnitude and a faster peak, day 5 versus 15.

V dropped 5 bases and J dropped 0; count of bases not matched to a gene: 7. Germline CDR1 is MDHEN and CDR2 is SYDVKM. This CDR3 region has 16 residues. This clonotype turned up a few times. The target antigen is unknown. A process of 5'RACE template switching, which added a universal primer site and UMIs, was used to make TCR cDNA. TCRdb reprocessed the 5' RACE reads via MiXCR and lists one record per CDR3 protein. This table has some 200,000 distinct CDR3 sequences, roughly 11% appearing once. The specimen was CD8+ T cells sorted from PBMCs, collected 15 days after the yellow fever booster vaccination. The clonotype was recovered from a man younger than 30 who received the YFV17D yellow fever vaccine. The chain recombines TRBV28 with TRBJ2-3, with 8 positions matching TRBD2. The CDR3 region has the DNA TGTGCCAGCAGTCTACGTAGCGGGGCTAGCACAGATACGCAGTATTTT. It specifies CASSLRSGASTDTQYF. The whole variable domain, remainder taken from reference TRBV28 and TRBJ2-3, is DVKVTQSSRYLVKRTGEKVFLECVQDMDHENMFWYRQDPGLGLRLIYFSYDVKMKEKGDIPEGYSVSREKKERFSLILESASTNQTSMYLCASSLRSGASTDTQYFGPGTRLTVL.